This TCR beta chain was sequenced during a study of T-cell reconstitution after alpha-beta-depleted transplantation in children. This clonotype has at least ten counts. Researchers prepared the TCRbeta library using unique molecular identifiers, the study reports. One entry per CDR3 protein results from TCRdb running MiXCR on the PCR reads. In the table there are tens of thousands of distinct CDR3 sequences, 6% to 8.5% of which are singletons. V dropped 7 bases and J dropped 0 bases, with 7 bases sitting between them. The CDR3 length is 12 residues. From germline, CDR1 is DFQATT and CDR2 SNEGSKA (reference sequence).

The sequence was collected from a human donor who donated a stem cell graft to a child with acute lymphoblastic leukemia. This chain joins TRBV20-1 and TRBJ1-3; D uncertain. The sequences come from PBMCs from the stem cell graft donor, collected from the stem cell graft. This CDR3 is CSGLDSGNTIYF. Here the CDR3 DNA reads TGCAGTGGCCTTGACTCTGGAAACACCATATATTTT.